Listed below are T cell receptor beta chains from one sample, sequenced in a study of molecular identifiers for immune sequencing clone quantification. TCRdb fed the PCR reads into MiXCR, producing one record per CDR3 protein. The profile covers 400,000 to 600,000 distinct CDR3 sequences, with 20% to 25% appearing a single time and about 0.78% taken by the ten largest. The material sequenced was naive CD8+ T cells from blood, with Jurkat cell RNA spiked in. These receptor sequences come from a human donor in good health. Some libraries in this study had Jurkat cell RNA spiked in. Both conserved end residues are part of each CDR3. Each record gives: CDR3 DNA, CDR3 protein, V gene, D gene, clone size, J gene. The D gene is left open where the match is weak. A clone size is listed for some rows: how often the clone was seen (once, few, many), or a class if it is expanded.

TGCAGTGCGCAGATCTACGGTCACTACGAGCAGTACTTC CSAQIYGHYEQYF TRBV20-1 - many TRBJ2-7
TGTGCCAGCAGTGATACCCACTGGACTAGCTCCTACGAGCAGTACTTC CASSDTHWTSSYEQYF TRBV2 TRBD2 few TRBJ2-7
TGCAGTGCTAGAAGCCTGGGGGTCTACGAGCAGTACTTC CSARSLGVYEQYF TRBV20-1 - few TRBJ2-7
TGTGCCAGCAGTTACAGCGCGGGGAATGTGGAGCAGCCCCAGCATTTT CASSYSAGNVEQPQHF TRBV6-6 - - TRBJ1-5
TGCGCCAGCAGCCAGTCCCCCGGGGCAGGGAAGGGCTACACCTTC CASSQSPGAGKGYTF TRBV4-1 - - TRBJ1-2
TGTGCCTGGACGGTGGAGGAGGGGACTGAAGCTTTCTTT CAWTVEEGTEAFF TRBV30 - few TRBJ1-1
TGTGCCAGCAGGTTTTTGACTAGCACAGATACGCAGTATTTT CASRFLTSTDTQYF TRBV7-6 - few TRBJ2-3
TGCAGTGCTAGAGATTATCTTGCTAGCGGGCCTATAAGCTCCTACGAGCAGTACTTC CSARDYLASGPISSYEQYF TRBV20-1 TRBD2 few TRBJ2-7
TGCGCCAGCAGCCAAGTCCGCCTAGGGGGCGGGAGTGTGTCCAAAAACATTCAGTACTTC CASSQVRLGGGSVSKNIQYF TRBV4-3 - - TRBJ2-4
TGTGCCAGCTCAAAAGCGGGAGGGGAGTACAATGAGCAGTTCTTC CASSKAGGEYNEQFF TRBV18 TRBD2 - TRBJ2-1